A selection of T cell receptor beta chains follows, all from one sample in a study of CD8+CD57+ T cells in acquired aplastic anemia. A single record per CDR3 protein comes from TCRdb applying MiXCR to the reads. This table has roughly 160,000 distinct CDR3 sequences, roughly two thirds appearing once. The specimen sequenced was sorted CD4+, CD8+, or CD8+CD57+ T cells (not recorded which) from PBMCs. These receptors originate from a human donor with aplastic anemia. The CDR3 runs from the conserved cysteine through the conserved F or W. The order of the fields is V gene, J gene, D gene, CDR3 length, clone size, CDR3 DNA, CDR3 protein. A D gene is named only where the DNA matches it firmly. Only part of the rows carry a size: once, few, many, or a class if the clone is expanded.

TRBV5-1	TRBJ2-1	.	16	.	TGCGCCAGCAGCTTGGAAGGAGGTCAGGTGAACGATGAGCAGTTCTTC	CASSLEGGQVNDEQFF
TRBV5-1	TRBJ1-1	.	13	.	TGCGCCAGCAGCCGCCCCGGGGGCACTGAAGCTTTCTTT	CASSRPGGTEAFF
TRBV18	TRBJ2-7	.	15	many	TGTGCCAGCTCACCACCGTCAAGGGTCCCCTACGAGCAGTACTTC	CASSPPSRVPYEQYF
TRBV7-3	TRBJ2-1	TRBD2	16	.	TGTGCCAGCAGCTTAGGATACAGCGGGAGTTACAATGAGCAGTTCTTC	CASSLGYSGSYNEQFF
TRBV2	TRBJ2-7	TRBD1	16	.	TGCGCCAGCAGCCCACTGGGACAGGCAAGCTCCTACGAGCAGTACTTC	CASSPLGQASSYEQYF
TRBV12-3/TRBV12-4	TRBJ2-7	.	14	.	TGTGCCAGCAAGGGGATAGGGGTGATGTACGAGCAGTACTTC	CASKGIGVMYEQYF
TRBV15	TRBJ2-5	.	14	.	TGTGCCACCAGCAGAGACCCACAGGAAGGGACCCAGTACTTC	CATSRDPQEGTQYF
TRBV9	TRBJ2-1	TRBD2	15	.	TGTGCCAGCAGCGCCCGACTAGCGGCATACAATGAGCAGTTCTTC	CASSARLAAYNEQFF
TRBV6-4	TRBJ1-5	.	12	few	TGTGCCAGCAGTGACGGCAATCAGCCCCAGCATTTT	CASSDGNQPQHF
TRBV20-1	TRBJ1-2	.	11	.	TGCAGTGCCGATTGGACAGCTGGCTACACCTTC	CSADWTAGYTF
TRBV24-1	TRBJ2-3	TRBD2	17	.	TGTGCCACCAGTGACCAAAGACTAGCGGCTAGCACAGATACGCAGTATTTT	CATSDQRLAASTDTQYF
TRBV5-1	TRBJ2-5	.	12	.	TGCGCCAGCAGATCATCGCAAGAGACCCAGTACTTC	CASRSSQETQYF
TRBV19	TRBJ2-5	TRBD1	14	few	TGTGCCAGTAGTATGGGACAGGGTTGGGAGACCCAGTACTTC	CASSMGQGWETQYF
TRBV20-1	TRBJ2-7	.	15	.	TGCAGTGCTTTTTCCAGCGCTATCTCCTACAATGAGCAGTACTTC	CSAFSSAISYNEQYF
TRBV10-1	TRBJ2-1	TRBD2	17	once	TGCGCCAGCAGTGAGGGACTAGCGGGGAGCTCCTACAATGAGCAGTTCTTC	CASSEGLAGSSYNEQFF